The 17 T cell receptor beta chains presented below share a single source sample, sequenced in a study of blood T cell repertoires in COVID-19. Repertoires were generated with immunoSEQ multiplex PCR, while TCRdb's copy carries only in-frame clones and drops some. The sample yields 200,000 to 250,000 clones, about 90% seen once. The sample comprised peripheral blood. The origin of the receptors is a man aged 25-45 years with acute or convalescent COVID-19.

V usage is TRBV3-1 (or the pseudogene TRBV3-2) and J usage is TRBJ2-7, with 7 bases lining up with TRBD2. This CDR3 spans 21 amino acids. V trimming: 0 bases; J trimming: 0 bases; junction bases outside the gene matches: 20. From germline, CDR1 is LGHDT and CDR2 YNNKEL (reference sequence). The CDR3 loop is CASSQDGLGEAGFIFSYEQYF. The CDR3 DNA follows: TGTGCCAGCAGCCAAGACGGGCTAGGGGAAGCGGGATTCATATTCTCCTACGAGCAGTACTTC.

V usage is TRBV6-5 and J usage is TRBJ1-6, with D possibly being TRBD1 (6 bases). V gave up 9 bases and J gave up 9 bases, with 18 bases separating them. Germline CDR1 is MNHEY and CDR2 is SVGAGI. The CDR3 covers 14 residues. The CDR3 here is CASTPGGGGSPLHF. In DNA form, the CDR3 reads TGTGCCAGTACGCCTGGGGGGGGCGGTTCACCCCTCCACTTT.

The rearrangement links TRBV6-5 to TRBJ2-7; D gene ambiguous. Trimming took 7 bases from V and 1 from J, leaving 14 bases between them. CDR3 length: 14 amino acids. Germline lookup yields CDR1 MNHEY and CDR2 SVGAGI. The CDR3 nucleotides read TGTGCCAGCAAGCAACGAGGAGTGTCCTACGAGCAGTACTTC. It translates to CASKQRGVSYEQYF.

This clone was picked up one time. This chain links TRBV29-1 with TRBJ2-3, with 7 bases aligning to TRBD1. CDR1 and CDR2 (germline): SQVTM, ANQGSEA. J lost 3 bases, V lost 5 bases, and 2 bases had no gene match. The CDR3 totals 12 residues. The CDR3 DNA follows: TGCAGCGTTCGACAGGGTACAGATACGCAGTATTTT. This gives the protein CSVRQGTDTQYF.

This chain links TRBV24-1 with TRBJ2-5, with TRBD2 as a possible D gene (6 bases). Germline CDR1 KGHDR, CDR2 SFDVKD. V lost 3 bases and J 4 bases, leaving 11 bases between the germline ends. The CDR3 has 14 residues. This CDR3 is CATSDPVRGETQYF. In DNA form, the CDR3 reads TGTGCCACCAGTGATCCTGTGCGGGGAGAGACCCAGTACTTC.

The chain links TRBV25-1 to TRBJ1-1; 7 positions match TRBD1. This CDR3 is built from 12 residues. V shed 6 bases, J shed 6 bases, and the junction held 4 bases outside the gene matches. In germline, CDR1 is MGHDK, CDR2 SYGVNS. The CDR3 nucleotides read TGTGCCAGCAGGACAGGGAGCGCTGAAGCTTTCTTT. It codes for CASRTGSAEAFF.

This rearrangement joins TRBV5-6 to TRBJ1-3, with 8 nucleotides matching TRBD1. Germline CDR1 and CDR2: SGHDT and YYEEEE. The V gene end was trimmed by 2 bases and the J gene end by 4 bases; junction bases not matched to a gene: 2. This CDR3 spans 14 amino acids. The CDR3 reads CASSFGDRGNTIYF. CDR3 nucleotides: TGTGCCAGCAGCTTTGGGGACAGGGGAAACACCATATATTTT.

The chain recombines TRBV28 with TRBJ1-5; the D is unclear. The germline gives CDR1 MDHEN, CDR2 SYDVKM. V lost 5 bases and J lost 4, with 9 bases in between. The CDR3 runs to 13 residues. For the CDR3, the DNA is TGTGCCAGCAGTATCCTAAAGAATCAGCCCCAGCATTTT. It codes for CASSILKNQPQHF.

The genes are TRBV6-6 and TRBJ1-2; D not resolved. Deletions cut 4 bases from V and 7 bases from J, with 4 bases between. CDR3 length: 10 residues. Germline V gene lookup returns CDR1 MNHNY and CDR2 SVGAGI (reference sequence). CDR3: CASSLIGYTF. CDR3 nucleotide sequence: TGTGCCAGCAGTTTAATTGGCTACACCTTC.

The chain combines TRBV12-2 with TRBJ2-7; the D call in the table, TRBD2, was not verified against the DNA. TRBV12-2 is termed a pseudogene. The CDR3 is 17 amino acids. The CDR3 nucleotides read TGTGCAAGTCGCTTAGCGTCCGGGACTAGCGAGCCCTACGAGCAGTACTTC. Its protein product is CASRLASGTSEPYEQYF.

This clone has only one observation. The V and J genes are TRBV13 and TRBJ2-2; TRBD2 is a possible D gene (6 bases). Germline-derived CDR1 and CDR2 are PRHDT and FYEKMQ (reference sequence). The CDR3 loop spans 18 amino acids. V was cut by 8 bases and J by 1 base, with 23 bases left in between. The CDR3 is CASLSYGGEGLNTGELFF. The CDR3 DNA sequence: TGTGCCAGCCTCTCTTACGGGGGAGAGGGGTTGAACACCGGGGAGCTGTTTTTT.

The genes are TRBV30 and TRBJ1-5; 7 bases align to TRBD1. This CDR3 has 16 residues. CDR1 is GTSNPN, CDR2 SVGIG, per germline (reference sequence). The J segment lost 5 bases and the V segment lost 2 bases, leaving 12 bases of the junction unmatched. This CDR3 reads CAWSMPGTVHYQPQHF. DNA for the CDR3: TGTGCCTGGAGTATGCCCGGGACAGTGCATTATCAGCCCCAGCATTTT.

This sequence joins TRBV7-3 and TRBJ2-3; possible D gene TRBD2, 6 bases. Trimming pared 0 bases from V and 0 bases from J, leaving 10 bases between. The germline CDR1 and CDR2 sequences are SGHTA and FQGTGA. This CDR3 region has 16 residues. CDR3 sequence reads: CASSLTAGTSTDTQYF. CDR3 bases: TGTGCCAGCAGCTTAACTGCGGGGACTAGCACAGATACGCAGTATTTT.

The rearrangement joins TRBV19 to TRBJ2-7, with unresolved D. The CDR3 extends over 13 amino acids. Deletions cut 5 bases from V and 3 bases from J, with 11 bases between. The germline V gene has CDR1 LNHDA and CDR2 SQIVND (reference sequence). The CDR3 sequence is CASSSGPLYEQYF. In DNA, the CDR3 is TGTGCCAGTAGTTCAGGCCCCCTCTACGAGCAGTACTTC.

The chain links TRBV18 to TRBJ2-1, with TRBD2 as a possible D gene (5 bases). The V gene's germline CDR1 is KGHSH and CDR2 LQKENI. The CDR3 covers 16 residues. Trimming took 3 bases from V and 6 from J, leaving 18 bases between them. The CDR3 region is CASSPLSGGWGNEQFF. As DNA, the CDR3 is TGTGCCAGCTCACCTCTTTCGGGCGGGTGGGGCAATGAGCAGTTCTTC.

The chain employs TRBV28 and TRBJ1-5; the D gene is possibly TRBD1 (5 bases). V lost 3 bases and J 11 bases, leaving 14 bases between the germline ends. Germline V gene data show CDR1 as MDHEN and CDR2 as SYDVKM. The CDR3 length is 13 residues. Here the CDR3 DNA reads TGTGCCAGCAGTTTGCTAGACAGAGGAGCCCAGCATTTT. Protein: CASSLLDRGAQHF.

The rearrangement uses TRBV7-6 and TRBJ2-1; 10 positions match TRBD2. The germline CDR1 and CDR2 sequences are SGHVS and FNYEAQ. This CDR3 contains 16 residues. Germline trimming cut 1 base from V and 7 bases from J; bases unmatched to any gene: 7. CDR3 in amino acids: CASSLGVAGGPNEQFF. The DNA for the CDR3 is TGTGCCAGCAGCTTAGGAGTAGCGGGAGGCCCTAATGAGCAGTTCTTC.